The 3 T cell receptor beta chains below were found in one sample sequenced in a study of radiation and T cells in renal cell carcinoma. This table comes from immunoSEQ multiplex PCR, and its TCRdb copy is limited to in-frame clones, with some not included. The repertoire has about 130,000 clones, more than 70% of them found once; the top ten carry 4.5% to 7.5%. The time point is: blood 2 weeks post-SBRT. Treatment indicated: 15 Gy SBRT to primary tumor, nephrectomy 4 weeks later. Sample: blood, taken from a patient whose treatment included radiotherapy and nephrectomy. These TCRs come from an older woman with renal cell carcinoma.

The CDR3 DNA sequence: TGTGCCAGCAGCCCCCGGTTTCAGGGGAATCAGCCCCAGCATTTT. It codes for CASSPRFQGNQPQHF. The V gene is TRBV27, the J gene TRBJ1-5; tentatively, D is TRBD1 (6 bases). The CDR3 has 15 amino acids. Trimming pared 6 bases from V and 4 bases from J, leaving 16 bases between. Germline loops: CDR1 MNHEY, CDR2 SMNVEV (reference sequence).

For the CDR3, the DNA is TGTGCCACCAGCAGAGATGAAGGGCCGGATAATTCACCCCTCCACTTT. It is translated as CATSRDEGPDNSPLHF. This chain joins TRBV15 and TRBJ1-6; no reliable D call. The germline V and J ends were trimmed by 0 bases and 5 bases, with 11 bases remaining between them. The CDR3 totals 16 residues. Germline V CDR1 and CDR2: LNHNV, YYDKDF (reference sequence).

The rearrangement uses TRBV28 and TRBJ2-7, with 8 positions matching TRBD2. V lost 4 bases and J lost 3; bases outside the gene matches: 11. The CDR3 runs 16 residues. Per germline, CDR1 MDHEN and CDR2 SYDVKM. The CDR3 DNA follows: TGTGCCAGCAGTTCGGGGGGGGCAGCGCGTGACTACGAGCAGTACTTC. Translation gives CASSSGGAARDYEQYF.